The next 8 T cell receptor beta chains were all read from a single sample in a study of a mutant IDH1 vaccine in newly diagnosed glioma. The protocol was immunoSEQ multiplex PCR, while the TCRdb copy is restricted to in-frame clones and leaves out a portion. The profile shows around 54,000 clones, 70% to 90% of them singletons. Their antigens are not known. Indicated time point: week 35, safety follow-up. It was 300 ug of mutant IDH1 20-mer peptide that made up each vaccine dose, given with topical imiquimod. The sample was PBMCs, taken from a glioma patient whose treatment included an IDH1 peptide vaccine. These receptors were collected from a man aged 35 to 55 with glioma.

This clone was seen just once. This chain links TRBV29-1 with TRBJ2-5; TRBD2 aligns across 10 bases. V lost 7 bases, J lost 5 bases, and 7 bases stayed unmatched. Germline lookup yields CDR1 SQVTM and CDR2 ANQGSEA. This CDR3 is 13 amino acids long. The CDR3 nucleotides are TGCAGCGCCCCGGGACTAGCGACGGAGACCCAGTACTTC. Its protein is CSAPGLATETQYF.

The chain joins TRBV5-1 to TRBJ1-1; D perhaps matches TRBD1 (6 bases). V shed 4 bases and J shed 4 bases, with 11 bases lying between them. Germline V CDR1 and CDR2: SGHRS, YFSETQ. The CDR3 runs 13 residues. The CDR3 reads CASSRTGTTEAFF. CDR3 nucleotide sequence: TGCGCCAGCAGCCGAACAGGGACCACTGAAGCTTTCTTT.

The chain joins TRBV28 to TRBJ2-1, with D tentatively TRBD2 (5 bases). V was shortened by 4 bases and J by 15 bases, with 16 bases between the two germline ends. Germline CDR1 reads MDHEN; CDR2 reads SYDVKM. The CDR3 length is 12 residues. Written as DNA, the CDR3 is TGTGCCAGCAGTTCGCATTTACTAGTTGGGTTCTTC. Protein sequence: CASSSHLLVGFF.

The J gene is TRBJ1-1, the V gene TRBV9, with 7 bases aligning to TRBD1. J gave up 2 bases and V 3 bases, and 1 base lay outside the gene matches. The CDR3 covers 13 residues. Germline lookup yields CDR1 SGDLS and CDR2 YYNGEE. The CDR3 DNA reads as TGTGCCAGCAGCGGACAGGGCAACACTGAAGCTTTCTTT. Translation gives CASSGQGNTEAFF.

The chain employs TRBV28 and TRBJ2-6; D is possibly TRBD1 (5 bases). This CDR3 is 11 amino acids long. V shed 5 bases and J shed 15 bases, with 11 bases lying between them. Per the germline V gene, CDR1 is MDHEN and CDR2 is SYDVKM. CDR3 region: CASSLRQRLTF. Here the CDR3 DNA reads TGTGCCAGCAGTCTTAGACAGCGCCTGACTTTC.

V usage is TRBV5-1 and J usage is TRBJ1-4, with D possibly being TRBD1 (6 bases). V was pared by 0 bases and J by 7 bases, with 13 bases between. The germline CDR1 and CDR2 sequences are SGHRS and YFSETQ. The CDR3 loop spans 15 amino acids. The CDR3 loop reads CASSLGVGAGEKLFF. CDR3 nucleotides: TGCGCCAGCAGCTTGGGGGTGGGGGCCGGTGAAAAACTGTTTTTT.

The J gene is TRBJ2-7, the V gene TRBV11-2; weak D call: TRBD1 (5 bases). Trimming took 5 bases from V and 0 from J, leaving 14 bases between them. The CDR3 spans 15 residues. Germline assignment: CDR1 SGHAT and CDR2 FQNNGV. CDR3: CASSRAQVSSYEQYF. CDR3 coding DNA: TGTGCCAGCAGCCGAGCACAGGTGAGCTCCTACGAGCAGTACTTC.

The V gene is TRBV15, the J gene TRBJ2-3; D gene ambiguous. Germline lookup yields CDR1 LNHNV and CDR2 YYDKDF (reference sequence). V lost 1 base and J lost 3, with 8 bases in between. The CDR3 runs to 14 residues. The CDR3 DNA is TGTGCCACCAGCAGAGTCGCAAATACAGATACGCAGTATTTT. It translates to CATSRVANTDTQYF.